Each of the 21 T cell receptor beta chains below was sequenced from the same sample in a study of PD-1 blockade in classical Hodgkin lymphoma. Every patient relapsed after autologous stem cell transplantation, and brentuximab vedotin exposure varied. Produced via immunoSEQ multiplex PCR; TCRdb's table is partial and in-frame only. The data contain around 50,000 clones, approximately 90% of them singletons. This specimen was peripheral blood mononuclear cells (PBMCs), taken before the second cycle of nivolumab. The receptor set was obtained from a human donor with classical Hodgkin lymphoma.

V usage is TRBV19 and J usage is TRBJ2-3; D gene ambiguous. The length of the CDR3 is 13 residues. V was pared by 4 bases and J by 9 bases, with 14 bases between. Germline V lookup: CDR1 LNHDA, CDR2 SQIVND (reference sequence). Here the CDR3 DNA reads TGTGCCAGTAGTACCCGCTGGGATGGGACGCAGTATTTT. Translated, it gives CASSTRWDGTQYF.

This rearrangement joins TRBV4-3 to TRBJ2-7; 7 bases match TRBD1. Germline V gives CDR1 LGHNA, CDR2 YSLEER. V was clipped by 3 bases and J by 3 bases; unmatched bases: 5. The CDR3 runs 14 residues. DNA of the CDR3: TGCGCCAGCAGCCAGTCGACAGGGTACTACGAGCAGTACTTC. Translating gives CASSQSTGYYEQYF.

The chain recombines TRBV2 with TRBJ2-3; the match to TRBD2 covers 8 bases. The V and J ends lost 7 bases and 1 base, in that order; junction bases with no gene match: 16. This CDR3 comprises 18 residues. In germline, CDR1 is SNHLY, CDR2 FYNNEI. CDR3 coding DNA: TGTGCCAGCACCCGTATTTTACCGGGGGGGGGCCGCACAGATACGCAGTATTTT. Its translation: CASTRILPGGGRTDTQYF.

CDR3: CASSLEGQGYGYTF. The CDR3 DNA reads TGCGCCAGCAGCTTGGAGGGACAGGGGTATGGCTACACCTTC. This chain joins TRBV5-1 and TRBJ1-2; 10 bases agree with TRBD1. The CDR3 has 14 residues. V gave up 0 bases and J gave up 5 bases; unmatched junction bases: 1. Germline V gives CDR1 SGHRS, CDR2 YFSETQ.

This rearrangement joins TRBV7-9 to TRBJ2-7; 7 bases match TRBD1. Germline trimming cut 5 bases from V and 2 bases from J; bases unmatched to any gene: 15. This CDR3 is built from 17 residues. From germline, CDR1 is SEHNR and CDR2 FQNEAQ (reference sequence). This CDR3 reads CASSSKRQGSLPYEQYF. The CDR3 DNA is TGTGCCAGCAGCAGCAAGCGACAGGGTTCTCTACCCTACGAGCAGTACTTC.

This chain joins TRBV5-6 and TRBJ2-7; D is unclear. V lost 1 base, J lost 4 bases, and 12 bases lay in between. Germline CDR1 SGHDT, CDR2 YYEEEE. CDR3 length: 14 residues. The CDR3 spells CASSLQVWGYEQYF. DNA for the CDR3: TGTGCCAGCAGCTTGCAGGTATGGGGTTACGAGCAGTACTTC.

The V gene is TRBV7-9, the J gene TRBJ2-7; D not resolved. Germline lookup yields CDR1 SEHNR and CDR2 FQNEAQ (reference sequence). The CDR3 runs to 15 residues. V dropped 1 base and J dropped 4 bases, with 14 bases sitting between them. The CDR3 here is CASSLGAGQSYEQYF. In nucleotides, the CDR3 is TGTGCCAGCAGCTTAGGGGCAGGCCAATCTTACGAGCAGTACTTC. Full variable domain (rest looked up from reference TRBV7-9 and TRBJ2-7): DTGVSQNPRHKITKRGQNVTFRCDPISEHNRLYWYRQTLGQGPEFLTYFQNEAQLEKSRLLSDRFSAERPKGSFSTLEIQRTEQGDSAMYLCASSLGAGQSYEQYFGPGTRLTVT.

This chain links TRBV7-2 with TRBJ1-5; D unclear. The CDR3 spans 15 residues. V lost 1 base and J lost 0, with 7 bases in between. Germline V lookup: CDR1 SGHTA, CDR2 FQGNSA. This CDR3 reads CASSLDEYSNQPQHF. Written as DNA, the CDR3 is TGTGCCAGCAGCTTAGACGAATATAGCAATCAGCCCCAGCATTTT.

This chain connects TRBV30 to TRBJ2-7; either TRBD1 or TRBD2 may fit D (5 bases each). The germline V gene encodes CDR1 GTSNPN and CDR2 SVGIG (reference sequence). V dropped 6 bases and J dropped 6 bases, with 18 bases sitting between them. The CDR3 consists of 13 residues. In DNA, the CDR3 is TGTGCCTGTTCCGGGACGGGCGGACCCGAGCAGTACTTC. It specifies CACSGTGGPEQYF.

This chain links TRBV7-7 with TRBJ2-2; 10 bases line up with TRBD1. The V and J ends lost 5 bases and 6 bases, in that order; junction bases with no gene match: 12. CDR3 length: 17 amino acids. Germline V gives CDR1 SSHAT, CDR2 FNYEAQ (reference sequence). CDR3 region: CASSRMKTGGAAGELFF. For the CDR3, the DNA is TGTGCCAGCAGCCGGATGAAGACAGGGGGCGCGGCCGGGGAGCTGTTTTTT.

The chain carries TRBV5-6 and TRBJ1-1; D not resolved. This CDR3 contains 16 residues. Trimming took 4 bases from V and 1 from J, leaving 17 bases between them. CDR1 is SGHDT, CDR2 YYEEEE, per germline. CDR3 region: CASSPRLGRKNTEAFF. CDR3 DNA: TGTGCCAGCAGCCCCCGCTTGGGGAGGAAGAACACTGAAGCTTTCTTT.

A remark on this clone: Sequence at one end of the junction differs from germline and may be a read error. The V call is TRBV18, the J call TRBJ1-1; D is possibly TRBD1 (6 bases). The length of the CDR3 is 15 residues. Germline V gene data show CDR1 as KGHSH and CDR2 as LQKENI. The CDR3 is CASSTPQGSNTEAFF. The CDR3 DNA follows: TGTGCCAGCTCAACACCACAGGGTTCGAACACTGAAGCTTTCTTT.

The V call is TRBV7-9, the J call TRBJ2-1; D is uncertain. This CDR3 contains 14 residues. Trimming pared 5 bases from V and 7 bases from J, leaving 15 bases between. Germline-derived CDR1 and CDR2 are SEHNR and FQNEAQ (reference sequence). DNA of the CDR3: TGTGCCAGCAGCGTAAAACTCGATCTAAATGAGCAGTTCTTC. Protein sequence: CASSVKLDLNEQFF.

The V and J genes are TRBV7-3 and TRBJ2-3; 12 bases line up with TRBD2. Germline lookup yields CDR1 SGHTA and CDR2 FQGTGA. V lost 2 bases to trimming and J lost 6 bases; unmatched junction nucleotides: 9. The CDR3 totals 17 residues. DNA for the CDR3: TGTGCCAGCAGCTTAGGGTCTAGCGGGGGGGCCAGGGATACGCAGTATTTT. Translating it yields CASSLGSSGGARDTQYF.

This clone was observed once. The chain links TRBV5-6 to TRBJ1-1, with 7 bases that match TRBD1. Germline CDR1 is SGHDT and CDR2 is YYEEEE. This CDR3 spans 13 amino acids. V lost 4 bases to trimming and J lost 7 bases; unmatched junction nucleotides: 7. The DNA of the CDR3 is TGTGCCAGCAGCCGGACAGGAATAGGTGAAGCTTTCTTT. This gives the protein CASSRTGIGEAFF.

CDR3 protein: CASSAGTSDNEQYF. CDR3 DNA sequence: TGTGCCAGCAGCGCAGGGACTAGCGACAACGAGCAGTACTTC. The genes are TRBV9 and TRBJ2-7; 10 bases match TRBD2. The CDR3 length is 14 residues. The V and J ends lost 3 bases and 5 bases, in that order; junction bases with no gene match: 5. Germline V gene sequence: CDR1 SGDLS, CDR2 YYNGEE.

Here the CDR3 DNA reads TGTGCCAGCAGCCGGGACTGGTCCACAGATACGCAGTATTTT. The encoded protein is CASSRDWSTDTQYF. This chain links TRBV7-3 with TRBJ2-3, with D possibly matching TRBD2 (6 bases). The germline V gene has CDR1 SGHTA and CDR2 FQGTGA. This CDR3 is 14 amino acids long. V was shortened by 5 bases and J by 2 bases, with 11 bases between the two germline ends.

This clone was counted a few times. The chain employs TRBV9 and TRBJ2-7; the match to TRBD2 covers 10 bases. V shed 3 bases and J 5 bases; nucleotides not matched to a gene: 5. Germline V gives CDR1 SGDLS, CDR2 YYNGEE. This CDR3 spans 14 amino acids. In DNA form, the CDR3 reads TGTGCCAGCAGCGGAAGTGGACTAGCGGACGAGCAGTACTTC. It encodes CASSGSGLADEQYF.

The rearrangement joins TRBV5-1 to TRBJ2-2; D not certain. The V gene lost 0 bases and the J gene lost 4 bases, with 7 bases spanning the gap. This CDR3 region has 14 residues. Germline lookup yields CDR1 SGHRS and CDR2 YFSETQ. CDR3 in DNA: TGCGCCAGCAGCTTGGCCCAACTCACCGGGGAGCTGTTTTTT. Protein product: CASSLAQLTGELFF.

The V and J genes are TRBV29-1 and TRBJ1-1; the D gene is possibly TRBD1 (6 bases). The CDR3 loop spans 12 amino acids. CDR1 SQVTM and CDR2 ANQGSEA come from the germline V gene. The CDR3 region has the DNA TGCGGAGGTACAGGGTTGAACACTGAAGCTTTCTTT. This codes for CGGTGLNTEAFF.

This chain connects TRBV4-1 to TRBJ2-7; 10 positions match TRBD2. The CDR3 is 17 residues long. J lost 2 bases, V lost 0 bases, and 7 bases had no gene match. The germline V gene has CDR1 MGHRA and CDR2 YSYEKL. CDR3 bases: TGCGCCAGCAGCCAAGAGTCCCAAGCGGGAGGGGCCTACGAGCAGTACTTC. Its protein product is CASSQESQAGGAYEQYF.